This T cell receptor beta chain stems from a study of blood T cell repertoires in COVID-19. Turning to the study itself: T cells, B-cell-depleted T cells, or PBMCs supplied cDNA or gDNA.

Study processing details: By means of reference gene primer amplification, nucleated cell counts were estimated. Data came from immunoSEQ multiplex PCR; TCRdb stores just in-frame clones and leaves some out. The V and J calls and clone size are taken from that table; D and trimming were inferred from the DNA. The sample shows about 280,000 clones, 86% of them seen only once. The CDR3 runs to 14 residues. Per germline, CDR1 SGDLS and CDR2 YYNGEE. Trimming cost V 10 bases and J 5 bases, with 18 bases left between them. This chain links TRBV9 with TRBJ2-2; D may be TRBD2 (5 bases). This TCR derives from a woman in her thirties with active or convalescent COVID-19. Material: peripheral blood. The CDR3 nucleotides are TGTGCCTCCGGGGTCAGCGTAATAACCGGGGAGCTGTTTTTT. This translates into CASGVSVITGELFF.